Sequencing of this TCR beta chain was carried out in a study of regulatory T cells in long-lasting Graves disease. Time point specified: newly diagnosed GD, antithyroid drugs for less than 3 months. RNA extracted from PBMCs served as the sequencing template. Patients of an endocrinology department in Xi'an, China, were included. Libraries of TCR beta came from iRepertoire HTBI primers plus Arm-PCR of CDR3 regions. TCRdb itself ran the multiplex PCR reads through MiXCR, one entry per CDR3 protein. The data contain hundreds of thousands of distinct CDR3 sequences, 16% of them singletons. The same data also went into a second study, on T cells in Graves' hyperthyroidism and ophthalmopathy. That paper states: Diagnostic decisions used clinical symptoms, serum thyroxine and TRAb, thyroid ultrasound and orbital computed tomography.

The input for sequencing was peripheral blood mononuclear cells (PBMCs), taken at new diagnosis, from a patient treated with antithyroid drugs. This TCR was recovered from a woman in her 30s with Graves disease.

The chain's CDR3 is CASSLGASPHQETQYF. DNA for the CDR3: TGTGCCAGCAGCTTAGGGGCTAGTCCCCATCAAGAGACCCAGTACTTC. The rearrangement uses TRBV11-3 and TRBJ2-5; D not resolved. The CDR3 has 16 residues. V lost 1 base, J lost 2 bases, and 14 bases lay in between. CDR1 and CDR2 from the germline V gene are SGHNT and YENEEA.